These 29 T cell receptor beta chains were all obtained from the same sample, sequenced in a study of preoperative IRX-2 immunotherapy in early breast cancer. The treatment is: preoperative locoregional IRX-2 cytokine immunotherapy. Method: immunoSEQ multiplex PCR; TCRdb's copy keeps in-frame clones and lacks some. The table includes about 3,700 clones, 69% detected once. Specimen: tumor tissue, collected after IRX-2 immunotherapy. These receptors came from a human donor with breast cancer.

The gene calls are TRBV19 and TRBJ1-5; 11 bases align to TRBD1. From germline, CDR1 is LNHDA and CDR2 SQIVND (reference sequence). This CDR3 has 15 residues. The V gene end was trimmed by 8 bases and the J gene end by 7 bases; junction bases not matched to a gene: 10. The CDR3 is CASAVGQGAGQPQHF. CDR3 coding DNA: TGTGCCAGTGCCGTTGGACAGGGGGCCGGGCAGCCCCAGCATTTT. Full variable domain (remainder filled in from reference TRBV19 and TRBJ1-5): DGGITQSPKYLFRKEGQNVTLSCEQNLNHDAMYWYRQDPGQGLRLIYYSQIVNDFQKGDIAEGYSVSREKKESFPLTVTSAQKNPTAFYLCASAVGQGAGQPQHFGDGTRLSIL.

The chain uses TRBV18 and TRBJ2-1; TRBD2 matches 8 bases. Germline values: CDR1 KGHSH, CDR2 LQKENI. V dropped 2 bases and J dropped 7; count of bases not matched to a gene: 7. This CDR3 spans 15 amino acids. The CDR3 nucleotides are TGTGCCAGCTCACCAGGTCGGGAGGGCCGGAATGAGCAGTTCTTC. This sequence encodes CASSPGREGRNEQFF.

V usage is TRBV6-8 and J usage is TRBJ1-1; D unclear. V was cut by 5 bases and J by 0 bases, with 10 bases left in between. CDR1 and CDR2 (germline): MNHGY, SAAAGT. The CDR3 spans 14 residues. Here the CDR3 reads CASSPGGMNTEAFF. DNA of the CDR3: TGTGCCAGCAGTCCCGGTGGGATGAACACTGAAGCTTTCTTT.

The chain carries TRBV7-2 and TRBJ2-7; no clear D gene. Germline assignment: CDR1 SGHTA and CDR2 FQGNSA. Trimming stripped 3 bases from V and 3 bases from J, with 9 bases between. CDR3 length: 13 amino acids. The CDR3 loop is CASSFSNFYEQYF. The CDR3 nucleotides are TGTGCCAGCAGCTTTAGTAACTTCTACGAGCAGTACTTC.

The genes are TRBV12-2 and TRBJ2-3; the table gives TRBD2 as D, unverified against the DNA. TRBV12-2 is listed as a pseudogene. The CDR3 consists of 15 residues. This CDR3 is CASGRTGIPGDTQYF. CDR3 DNA sequence: TGTGCTAGCGGGCGGACGGGAATTCCGGGAGATACGCAGTATTTT.

The J gene is TRBJ2-2, the V gene TRBV7-1; D perhaps matches TRBD2 (6 bases). TRBV7-1 is designated an ORF whose function remains uncertain. Trimming stripped 6 bases from V and 4 bases from J, with 12 bases between. CDR3 length: 14 residues. Here the CDR3 reads CASSSGSRTGELFF. The CDR3 bases are TGTGCCAGCAGTTCCGGGAGTCGCACCGGGGAGCTGTTTTTT.

Only a few counts were recorded for this clone. The gene calls are TRBV28 and TRBJ2-3, with TRBD2 identical over 10 bases. This CDR3 contains 16 residues. Germline V gene lookup returns CDR1 MDHEN and CDR2 SYDVKM. The V and J ends lost 6 bases and 2 bases, in that order; junction bases with no gene match: 8. CDR3 nucleotide sequence: TGTGCCAGCAGACCCTCTAGCGGGAGTTTCACAGATACGCAGTATTTT. As protein: CASRPSSGSFTDTQYF.

The V and J genes are TRBV6-8 and TRBJ2-2; 10 bases map to TRBD2. Germline trimming cut 8 bases from V and 6 bases from J; bases unmatched to any gene: 15. The CDR3 spans 17 residues. Germline CDR1 and CDR2: MNHGY and SAAAGT. CDR3 amino acids: CASPRESLAGDAGELFF. CDR3 coding DNA: TGTGCCAGCCCGAGGGAATCCCTAGCGGGAGACGCCGGGGAGCTGTTTTTT.

The sample holds a few counts of this clone. The junction and the germline gene differ at one end; a read error may be behind it. The chain has TRBV7-1 and TRBJ2-1; TRBD2 aligns across 10 bases. TRBV7-1 is known as an ORF, though its function is uncertain. The CDR3 totals 13 residues. This CDR3 is CASSSASGRKQFF. CDR3 sequence (DNA): TGTGCTAGCAGCTCGGCTAGCGGGAGAAAGCAGTTCTTC.

This clone turned up a few times. The V and J genes are TRBV19 and TRBJ1-1, with D perhaps TRBD1 (5 bases). This CDR3 is 17 amino acids long. Germline V CDR1 and CDR2: LNHDA, SQIVND (reference sequence). Trimming pared 3 bases from V and 4 bases from J, leaving 21 bases between. The CDR3 sequence: CASSISRVLGVSTEAFF. CDR3 bases: TGTGCCAGTAGTATCTCCAGGGTACTGGGAGTCAGCACTGAAGCTTTCTTT.

This clone occurred once. The V and J genes are TRBV7-7 and TRBJ1-2; maybe TRBD1 (5 bases). CDR1 and CDR2 from the germline V gene are SSHAT and FNYEAQ (reference sequence). V lost 3 bases to trimming and J lost 4 bases, with 12 bases between them. There are 14 residues in the CDR3. DNA of the CDR3: TGTGCCAGCAGCTTGGGCAGGGTGGGCTATGGCTACACCTTC. It translates to CASSLGRVGYGYTF.

The V call is TRBV6-7, the J call TRBJ1-3; no clear D. TRBV6-7 is reported as an ORF; its role is uncertain. The CDR3 is 11 amino acids. V was cut by 8 bases and J by 4 bases, with 6 bases left in between. The CDR3 DNA sequence: TGTGCCAGCGTTGAGGGAAACACCATATATTTT. Its translation is CASVEGNTIYF.

This chain links TRBV6-8 with TRBJ1-2; D is unclear. This CDR3 has 14 amino acids. The V end was cut by 3 bases, the J end by 2 bases, with 10 bases between. Germline values: CDR1 MNHGY, CDR2 SAAAGT. The CDR3: CASSYRSRNYGYTF. The CDR3 DNA reads TGTGCCAGCAGTTATAGATCTCGGAACTATGGCTACACCTTC.

The chain links TRBV11-3 to TRBJ2-1; 8 bases align to TRBD2. Germline V gives CDR1 SGHNT, CDR2 YENEEA. The J segment lost 9 bases and the V segment lost 3 bases, leaving 7 bases of the junction unmatched. The CDR3 spans 14 residues. In nucleotides, the CDR3 is TGTGCCAGCAGCTTTCAAGGACTAGCTGGTGAGCAGTTCTTC. This gives the protein CASSFQGLAGEQFF.

The chain combines TRBV5-1 with TRBJ2-1; weak D call: TRBD2 (5 bases). Per germline, CDR1 SGHRS and CDR2 YFSETQ. This CDR3 contains 17 residues. The V and J ends lost 1 base and 3 bases respectively, with 17 bases between them. As DNA, the CDR3 is TGCGCCAGCAGCTTGACTACCGCGCGGGCTTACTACAATGAGCAGTTCTTC. It yields the protein CASSLTTARAYYNEQFF.

The genes are TRBV11-3 and TRBJ2-1, with D maybe TRBD2 (5 bases). The V end was cut by 4 bases, the J end by 0 bases, with 13 bases between. The CDR3 runs to 16 residues. Germline assignment: CDR1 SGHNT and CDR2 YENEEA. CDR3 in amino acids: CASSSGPGSSYNEQFF. The CDR3 DNA reads as TGTGCCAGCAGCTCCGGCCCGGGGAGCTCCTACAATGAGCAGTTCTTC.

J is TRBJ2-2 and V is TRBV12-5; D call uncertain. CDR3 length equals 13 residues. Germline V gene sequence: CDR1 LGHNT, CDR2 FRNRAP. The CDR3 spells CASLRTNTGELFF. As DNA, the CDR3 is TGTGCCAGCTTGCGGACGAACACCGGGGAGCTGTTTTTT.

The chain combines TRBV7-1 with TRBJ2-1; 11 nucleotides agree with TRBD2. TRBV7-1 is flagged as an ORF with uncertain function. V trimming: 4 bases; J trimming: 2 bases; junction bases outside the gene matches: 7. This CDR3 spans 17 amino acids. The CDR3 reads CASSYSSGRLAYNEQFF. The CDR3 DNA reads as TGTGCCAGCAGCTACTCTAGCGGGAGGTTAGCCTACAATGAGCAGTTCTTC.

The chain uses TRBV6-8 and TRBJ1-2; 8 nucleotides align to TRBD1. The CDR3 contains 16 residues. The germline gives CDR1 MNHGY, CDR2 SAAAGT. The V and J ends lost 2 bases and 5 bases, in that order; junction bases with no gene match: 10. The CDR3 reads CASSYLSWDRNYGYTF. For the CDR3, the DNA is TGTGCCAGCAGTTACCTGTCGTGGGACAGGAATTATGGCTACACCTTC.

As DNA, the CDR3 is TGTGCCAGTGGGGGACAGGGAAGTCGTAACTATGGCTACACCTTC. It encodes CASGGQGSRNYGYTF. V usage is TRBV12-2 and J usage is TRBJ1-2; the table's D call TRBD1 went unverified against the DNA. TRBV12-2 is a documented pseudogene. The CDR3 is 15 residues long.

On this clone itself: A read error may produce the germline difference seen at one junction end. The J gene is TRBJ2-1, the V gene TRBV6-8; D possibly corresponds to TRBD1 (5 bases). In germline, CDR1 is MNHGY, CDR2 SAAAGT. This CDR3 region has 15 residues. The DNA of the CDR3 is TGTGCCATCAGTCCTAACAAAGGCATAGGGGATGAGCAGTTCTTC. This encodes CAISPNKGIGDEQFF.

This clone appeared once. The chain joins TRBV11-3 to TRBJ1-1; D ambiguous. CDR3 length: 16 amino acids. Trimming shortened V by 5 bases and J by 0 bases, and 16 bases separated the two germline ends. The germline V gene has CDR1 SGHNT and CDR2 YENEEA. The CDR3 loop is CASSERRLLMNTEAFF. In nucleotides, the CDR3 is TGTGCCAGCAGCGAGAGACGGTTACTTATGAACACTGAAGCTTTCTTT.

The V and J genes are TRBV5-1 and TRBJ1-5; TRBD1 aligns across 9 bases. Trimming removed 4 bases from V and 1 base from J; junction bases left unmatched: 3. The germline gives CDR1 SGHRS, CDR2 YFSETQ. The CDR3 is 15 residues long. The CDR3 DNA reads as TGCGCCAGCAGCCCGACAGGGGGGAGCAATCAGCCCCAGCATTTT. Residues: CASSPTGGSNQPQHF. Full variable domain (remainder filled in from reference TRBV5-1 and TRBJ1-5): KAGVTQTPRYLIKTRGQQVTLSCSPISGHRSVSWYQQTPGQGLQFLFEYFSETQRNKGNFPGRFSGRQFSNSRSEMNVSTLELGDSALYLCASSPTGGSNQPQHFGDGTRLSIL.

The rearrangement uses TRBV5-1 and TRBJ1-3; D is unclear. This CDR3 comprises 14 residues. The V gene lost 5 bases and the J gene lost 2 bases, with 11 bases spanning the gap. Looked up from germline, CDR1 is SGHRS and CDR2 is YFSETQ. CDR3 residues: CASRSGLTGNTIYF. As DNA, the CDR3 is TGCGCCAGCAGATCCGGCCTAACTGGAAACACCATATATTTT.

The DNA for the CDR3 is TGCGCCAGCAGATTCGGGACAGGGTGGGTCAATGAGCAGTTCTTC. Translation: CASRFGTGWVNEQFF. The V and J genes are TRBV23-1 and TRBJ2-1; 9 bases fit TRBD1. TRBV23-1 qualifies as an ORF whose function is uncertain. The CDR3 is 15 amino acids. With V trimmed by 6 bases and J by 6 bases, 9 bases remained unmatched.

As concerns this clone: The junction differs from germline at one of its ends, possibly a read error. Since one of the bases is ambiguous or unread, X appears in place of its residue. The chain uses TRBV19 and TRBJ1-2; D is unresolved. The CDR3 is 14 amino acids. Germline values: CDR1 LNHDA, CDR2 SQIVND (reference sequence). As DNA, the CDR3 is TGTGCCAGYAGTATTTCCGGGCTCGCCTATGGCTACACCTTC. The encoded protein is CAXSISGLAYGYTF. The CDR3, in full, reads CASSISGLAYGYTF. Filled out from reference TRBV19 and TRBJ1-2, the complete variable domain reads DGGITQSPKYLFRKEGQNVTLSCEQNLNHDAMYWYRQDPGQGLRLIYYSQIVNDFQKGDIAEGYSVSREKKESFPLTVTSAQKNPTAFYLCASSISGLAYGYTFGSGTRLTVV.

The chain employs TRBV5-1 and TRBJ2-1, with D hard to call. This CDR3 has 15 residues. Germline CDR1 reads SGHRS; CDR2 reads YFSETQ. The V gene lost 0 bases and the J gene lost 4 bases, with 11 bases spanning the gap. CDR3 DNA: TGCGCCAGCAGCTTGGAGTCTACTACTTACAATGAGCAGTTCTTC. Residues: CASSLESTTYNEQFF.

The chain combines TRBV19 with TRBJ2-6; 8 bases agree with TRBD2. From germline, CDR1 is LNHDA and CDR2 SQIVND (reference sequence). CDR3 length equals 19 residues. V shed 4 bases, J shed 0 bases, and the junction held 11 bases outside the gene matches. The CDR3 here is CASSTLAGLGLSGANVLTF. CDR3 bases: TGTGCCAGTAGTACCCTAGCGGGTTTAGGTCTCTCTGGGGCCAACGTCCTGACTTTC. The variable domain in full, with the rest retrieved from reference TRBV19 and TRBJ2-6, is DGGITQSPKYLFRKEGQNVTLSCEQNLNHDAMYWYRQDPGQGLRLIYYSQIVNDFQKGDIAEGYSVSREKKESFPLTVTSAQKNPTAFYLCASSTLAGLGLSGANVLTFGAGSRLTVL.

V usage is TRBV2 and J usage is TRBJ1-6; the D is unclear. The CDR3 sequence is 16 residues long. V was shortened by 6 bases and J by 5 bases, with 17 bases between the two germline ends. Germline CDR1 reads SNHLY; CDR2 reads FYNNEI. The CDR3 spells CASSQGPGSNNSPLHF. As DNA, the CDR3 is TGTGCCAGCAGCCAAGGCCCGGGTTCTAATAATTCACCCCTCCACTTT.